This T cell receptor (beta chain) comes out of a study of T cell responses to AZD1222 COVID-19 vaccine. On the study more broadly: Analysis merged second doses at about 4 or about 12 weeks. Study-wide findings and caveats: Seropositive at baseline were only a handful of AZD1222 recipients. Receipt of two AZD1222 doses was followed by a rise in Spike-specific TCR breadth and depth. Of spike-specific TCRs, nearly half reportedly target regions left unmutated in variants.

In this sample, this clone turned up once. Its antigen is undetermined. Assay: immunoSEQ multiplex PCR; the TCRdb copy retains only in-frame clones and omits some. This table holds 110,000 to 150,000 clones, roughly 92% found once. CDR3 size: 12 residues. The germline V and J ends were trimmed by 5 bases and 8 bases, with 10 bases remaining between them. Sample: peripheral blood, taken on day 0 of AZD1222 vaccination. This receptor was obtained from an adult in good health. The chain carries TRBV12-3 or TRBV12-4 and TRBJ1-5, with D possibly matching TRBD1 (5 bases). This CDR3 reads CASSAGWEPQHF. The CDR3 nucleotides read TGTGCCAGCAGTGCAGGGTGGGAGCCCCAGCATTTT.